The rows below give T cell receptor beta chains drawn from one sample of a study of Graves' ophthalmopathy and Graves' hyperthyroidism. TCRdb re-called the multiplex PCR reads with MiXCR, one entry per CDR3 protein. The repertoire has just over 600,000 distinct CDR3 sequences, approximately 22% of them found once; the top ten carry approximately 7%. Material for sequencing was peripheral blood. These TCRs come from a woman between 18 and 29 years old with stable Graves' hyperthyroidism. Some clones in this sample may be carry-over from other donors' samples. Each CDR3 is given with its conserved first and last residue. A D gene is named only where the DNA matches it firmly. Clone size is given for some rows only: seen once, a few or many times, or a class if the clone is expanded.

16	TRBV4-2	TRBJ1-6	-	few	CASSHLLRPANSPLHF	TGTGCCAGCAGCCACCTCCTACGGCCTGCAAATTCACCCCTCCACTTT
13	TRBV27	TRBJ1-5	-	many	CASSLSVNQPQHF	TGTGCCAGCAGTTTGTCGGTCAATCAGCCCCAGCATTTT
15	TRBV12-3/TRBV12-4	TRBJ2-2	TRBD2	many	CASTWEGGNTGELFF	TGTGCCAGCACCTGGGAGGGAGGGAACACCGGGGAGCTGTTTTTT
16	TRBV6-2/TRBV6-3	TRBJ1-1	-	few	CASSYSPRDGVTEAFF	TGTGCCAGCAGTTACTCTCCGAGGGACGGCGTCACTGAAGCTTTCTTT
15	TRBV12-3/TRBV12-4	TRBJ2-2	TRBD2	many	CASSASGRDTGELFF	TGTGCCAGCAGTGCTAGCGGGAGGGACACCGGGGAGCTGTTTTTT
16	TRBV12-3/TRBV12-4	TRBJ2-2	TRBD1	many	CASSLTGQGNTGELFF	TGTGCCAGCAGTTTAACGGGACAGGGGAACACCGGGGAGCTGTTTTTT
12	TRBV12-3/TRBV12-4	TRBJ2-7	-	many	CASSNRVGEQYF	TGTGCCAGCAGCAACAGGGTCGGGGAGCAGTACTTC
14	TRBV10-3	TRBJ2-5	-	many	CAISESRDQETQYF	TGTGCCATCAGTGAGTCCAGGGACCAAGAGACCCAGTACTTC
16	TRBV20-1	TRBJ2-7	TRBD2	-	CSAIGLAGASYYEQYF	TGCAGTGCTATAGGACTAGCGGGAGCCTCCTACTACGAGCAGTACTTC
14	TRBV7-8	TRBJ2-5	-	-	CASYHRLRGETQYF	TGTGCCAGCTACCACCGGTTGCGGGGTGAGACCCAGTACTTC
14	TRBV15	TRBJ2-7	-	many	CATSPGRSSYEQYF	TGTGCCACCAGCCCCGGACGGAGCTCCTACGAGCAGTACTTC
14	TRBV28	TRBJ1-1	-	-	CASSFFVANTEAFF	TGTGCCAGCAGTTTCTTCGTAGCGAACACTGAAGCTTTCTTT
15	TRBV12-3/TRBV12-4	TRBJ2-7	-	many	CASRPTGRLSYEQYF	TGTGCCAGCAGGCCAACGGGACGGCTCTCCTACGAGCAGTACTTC
14	TRBV4-2	TRBJ1-5	-	many	CASSHFASNQPQHF	TGTGCCAGCAGCCACTTCGCTAGCAATCAGCCCCAGCATTTT
16	TRBV14	TRBJ1-6	-	many	CASSLGPFLGNSPLHF	TGTGCCAGCAGCCTCGGTCCGTTCCTGGGCAATTCACCCCTCCACTTT
15	TRBV12-5	TRBJ1-2	-	few	CASGSDRTPRNGYTF	TGTGCTAGTGGTTCGGACCGCACTCCGAGGAATGGCTACACCTTC
16	TRBV6-5	TRBJ2-6	-	many	CASSYEGFAGANVLTF	TGTGCCAGCAGTTATGAGGGGTTCGCTGGGGCCAACGTCCTGACTTTC
19	TRBV18	TRBJ1-3	-	-	CASSPPLRTSFPSGNTIYF	TGTGCCAGCTCACCACCTCTCCGGACATCATTCCCCTCTGGAAACACCATATATTTT
15	TRBV12-3/TRBV12-4	TRBJ2-7	TRBD1	many	CASREYTGQGYEQYF	TGTGCCAGCAGGGAGTATACGGGACAGGGATACGAGCAGTACTTC
18	TRBV6-4	TRBJ2-7	-	-	CASSDRPEQGRRSYEQYF	TGTGCCAGCAGTGACCGGCCCGAACAGGGAAGGAGGTCCTACGAGCAGTACTTC
15	TRBV20-1	TRBJ1-6	-	-	CSARDERGWNSPLHF	TGCAGTGCTAGAGATGAAAGAGGGTGGAATTCACCCCTCCACTTT
13	TRBV7-3	TRBJ2-7	-	-	CASSSLVGSRQYF	TGTGCCAGCAGCTCCCTCGTGGGGTCAAGGCAGTACTTC
13	TRBV28	TRBJ1-2	-	many	CASSGDNNYGYTF	TGTGCCAGCAGCGGGGACAACAACTATGGCTACACCTTC
16	TRBV15	TRBJ1-2	-	many	CATSRDSISGHYGYTF	TGTGCCACCAGCAGAGATTCGATCTCGGGACACTATGGCTACACCTTC
15	TRBV28	TRBJ2-7	-	-	CASSTPLQGRSEQYF	TGTGCCAGCAGCACCCCTCTACAGGGTCGGAGCGAGCAGTACTTC
15	TRBV5-1	TRBJ1-1	TRBD1	few	CASSISQGGNTEAFF	TGCGCCAGCAGCATATCACAGGGGGGGAACACTGAAGCTTTCTTT
15	TRBV15	TRBJ2-7	TRBD2	many	CATSLLAGNTYEQYF	TGTGCCACCAGCCTCCTAGCGGGGAATACCTACGAGCAGTACTTC
16	TRBV6-2/TRBV6-3	TRBJ1-5	TRBD1	many	CASSSDPGQGNQPQHF	TGTGCCAGCAGTTCCGATCCAGGACAGGGGAATCAGCCCCAGCATTTT
12	TRBV12-3/TRBV12-4	TRBJ1-1	-	many	CASSSGPGEAFF	TGTGCCAGCAGCTCGGGGCCTGGTGAAGCTTTCTTT
14	TRBV12-3/TRBV12-4	TRBJ1-1	TRBD1	few	CASSPEWGTVEAFF	TGTGCCAGCAGTCCCGAGTGGGGGACAGTTGAAGCTTTCTTT
14	TRBV19	TRBJ2-2	TRBD1	few	CASSMTGTAGELFF	TGTGCCAGTAGTATGACAGGGACCGCCGGGGAGCTGTTTTTT
13	TRBV5-1	TRBJ2-5	-	few	CASSYRYRETQYF	TGCGCCAGCAGCTACCGGTACAGGGAGACCCAGTACTTC
14	TRBV29-1	TRBJ1-1	-	many	CSVLGGAVNTEAFF	TGCAGCGTATTAGGTGGGGCCGTAAACACTGAAGCTTTCTTT
13	TRBV20-1	TRBJ1-2	-	many	CSAYGVGNYGYTF	TGCAGTGCCTATGGGGTGGGAAACTATGGCTACACCTTC
15	TRBV12-3/TRBV12-4	TRBJ1-6	-	many	CASSFGWYDNSPLHF	TGTGCCAGCAGTTTCGGTTGGTACGATAATTCACCCCTCCACTTT
14	TRBV20-1	TRBJ2-7	-	few	CSAQAPLAGHEQYF	TGCAGTGCCCAGGCCCCACTGGCAGGGCACGAGCAGTACTTC
17	TRBV5-6	TRBJ1-5	-	many	CASSLEGGMGSNQPQHF	TGTGCCAGCAGCTTGGAGGGCGGGATGGGTAGCAATCAGCCCCAGCATTTT
16	TRBV20-1	TRBJ2-4	TRBD2	many	CSARGGLAGGLDIKYF	TGCAGTGCTAGGGGCGGACTAGCGGGAGGGTTGGACATTAAGTACTTC
13	TRBV6-2/TRBV6-3	TRBJ1-1	-	many	CASSLFVNTEAFF	TGTGCCAGCAGTTTGTTTGTCAACACTGAAGCTTTCTTT
15	TRBV2	TRBJ1-1	TRBD1	many	CASTRQGARVTEAFF	TGTGCCAGCACGAGACAGGGGGCCAGGGTAACTGAAGCTTTCTTT
13	TRBV14	TRBJ2-7	-	few	CASSQDQLAGNYF	TGTGCCAGCAGCCAAGATCAGCTTGCGGGGAACTACTTC
14	TRBV10-3	TRBJ2-5	-	few	CAITPGKVGETQYF	TGTGCCATCACCCCGGGGAAGGTCGGGGAGACCCAGTACTTC
15	TRBV12-3/TRBV12-4	TRBJ1-3	-	many	CASSSPALSGNTIYF	TGTGCCAGCAGTTCCCCCGCGCTCTCTGGAAACACCATATATTTT
14	TRBV6-5	TRBJ2-7	-	many	CASSYGDRAYEQYF	TGTGCCAGCAGTTATGGGGACCGAGCCTACGAGCAGTACTTC
15	TRBV6-5	TRBJ2-7	-	few	CASSYRGRGSYEQYF	TGTGCCAGCAGTTACAGGGGACGGGGGAGCTACGAGCAGTACTTC
15	TRBV7-2	TRBJ2-7	-	-	CASSLGSSEGHEQYF	TGTGCCAGCAGCTTAGGGTCTAGCGAGGGACACGAGCAGTACTTC
14	TRBV5-1	TRBJ1-2	-	many	CARAAIPPNYGYTF	TGCGCCAGGGCCGCCATCCCTCCTAACTATGGCTACACCTTC
13	TRBV12-3/TRBV12-4	TRBJ2-5	-	-	CASSGTFQETQYF	TGTGCCAGCAGTGGGACTTTTCAAGAGACCCAGTACTTC
14	TRBV20-1	TRBJ1-2	-	-	CSASTGHYNYGYTF	TGCAGTGCTAGCACGGGACACTATAACTATGGCTACACCTTC
19	TRBV4-1	TRBJ2-7	TRBD2	many	CASSQEETGASGSSYEQYF	TGCGCCAGCAGCCAAGAGGAAACTGGGGCTAGCGGGAGCTCCTACGAGCAGTACTTC
12	TRBV7-2	TRBJ2-7	-	many	CASSALSYEQYF	TGTGCCAGCAGCGCCCTCTCCTACGAGCAGTACTTC
19	TRBV5-1	TRBJ2-1	TRBD2	few	CASSLAGLAGVGSYNEQFF	TGCGCCAGCAGCTTGGCGGGACTAGCGGGAGTTGGTTCCTACAATGAGCAGTTCTTC
14	TRBV9	TRBJ1-1	-	once	CASSSLNRDGEAFF	TGTGCCAGCAGCTCACTTAACCGGGACGGTGAAGCTTTCTTT
14	TRBV28	TRBJ2-7	-	-	CASSFPGVRDEQYF	TGTGCCAGCAGTTTCCCGGGGGTAAGAGACGAGCAGTACTTC
17	TRBV5-1	TRBJ1-3	TRBD1	many	CASSLAGAGQGGNTIYF	TGCGCCAGCAGCTTGGCCGGCGCGGGACAGGGAGGAAACACCATATATTTT
15	TRBV5-1	TRBJ1-1	-	many	CASSSGQLMNTEAFF	TGCGCCAGCAGCAGTGGACAGCTAATGAACACTGAAGCTTTCTTT
15	TRBV6-5	TRBJ1-2	TRBD1	few	CASSYSPGGRLGYTF	TGTGCCAGCAGTTACTCCCCAGGGGGCAGGTTAGGCTACACCTTC
15	TRBV12-3/TRBV12-4	TRBJ2-7	-	many	CASSFRDRSSYEQYF	TGTGCCAGCAGTTTCCGGGACCGTAGCTCCTACGAGCAGTACTTC
11	TRBV28	TRBJ2-7	TRBD1	many	CASSTRDRANF	TGTGCCAGCAGTACGCGGGACAGGGCGAACTTC
14	TRBV25-1	TRBJ2-7	-	-	CASSESTSSYEQYF	TGTGCCAGCAGTGAATCGACTAGTTCCTACGAGCAGTACTTC